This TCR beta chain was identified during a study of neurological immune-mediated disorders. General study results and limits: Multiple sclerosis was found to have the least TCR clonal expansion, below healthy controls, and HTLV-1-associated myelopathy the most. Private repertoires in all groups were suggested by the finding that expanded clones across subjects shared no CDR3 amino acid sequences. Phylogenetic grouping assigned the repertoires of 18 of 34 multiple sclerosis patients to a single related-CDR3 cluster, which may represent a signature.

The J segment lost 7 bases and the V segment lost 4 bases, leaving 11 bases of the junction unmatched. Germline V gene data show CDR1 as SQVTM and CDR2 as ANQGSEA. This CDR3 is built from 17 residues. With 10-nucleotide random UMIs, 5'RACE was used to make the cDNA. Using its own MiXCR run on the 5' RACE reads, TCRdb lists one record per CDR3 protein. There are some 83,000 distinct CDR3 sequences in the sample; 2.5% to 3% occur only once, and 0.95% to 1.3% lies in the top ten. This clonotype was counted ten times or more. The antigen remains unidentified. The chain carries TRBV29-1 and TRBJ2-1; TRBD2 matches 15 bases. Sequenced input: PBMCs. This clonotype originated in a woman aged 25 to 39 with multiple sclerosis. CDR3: CSVVIPPGLAGGNEQFF. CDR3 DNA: TGCAGCGTTGTTATCCCTCCGGGACTAGCGGGAGGAAATGAGCAGTTCTTC.